This is a list of T cell receptor beta chains from one sample in a study of beta chain features in type 1 diabetes. TCRdb's copy holds only in-frame clones and misses some; the assay was immunoSEQ multiplex PCR. Found here are some 110,000 clones, about 17% of them singletons; the top ten hold about 2.5%. The material sequenced was central memory CD4+ T cells from blood. These receptors were obtained from a man aged 25-45 years with type 1 diabetes. CDR3s include the opening cysteine and the closing phenylalanine or tryptophan. A D gene is named only where the DNA matches it firmly. Clone size, where shown, is once, few, many, or a class for clones that have expanded.

TRBV5-8	few	TRBJ2-3	-	TGTGCCAGCAGCCTAAGGGTGTCGAGACCAGATACGCAGTATTTT	CASSLRVSRPDTQYF
TRBV2	-	TRBJ1-4	-	TGTGCCAGCCGTCCCCAGGGGCTTAATGAAAAACTGTTTTTT	CASRPQGLNEKLFF
TRBV18	few	TRBJ1-1	-	TGTGCCAGCTCCCCCTCGACAGGATACACTGAAGCTTTCTTT	CASSPSTGYTEAFF
TRBV7-2	-	TRBJ1-6	-	TGTGCCAGCAGCCCCGTGGACACGATACTTGGAGGATCGAGTTCACCCCTCCACTTT	CASSPVDTILGGSSSPLHF
TRBV6-1	few	TRBJ2-5	-	TGTGCCAGCTCCCGCGGGCAGGGCGGAGAGACCCAGTACTTC	CASSRGQGGETQYF
TRBV28	-	TRBJ2-5	-	TGTGCCAGCAGTTTGAGTTCTAGCCAAGAGACCCAGTACTTC	CASSLSSSQETQYF
TRBV5-8	-	TRBJ1-5	-	TGTGCCAGCAGCTTGACCAGCAATCAGCCCCAGCATTTT	CASSLTSNQPQHF
TRBV7-6	-	TRBJ2-7	-	TGTGCCAGCAGCTTCCAGAACCTGCAGTACTTC	CASSFQNLQYF
TRBV5-1	-	TRBJ2-1	TRBD2	TGCGCCAGCAGCAGGACTAGCGGTGACAATGAGCAGTTCTTC	CASSRTSGDNEQFF
TRBV29-1	-	TRBJ1-1	TRBD1	TGCAGCGTCCTCGGGACAGGGGGGCAGGACACTGAAGCTTTCTTT	CSVLGTGGQDTEAFF
TRBV11-3	few	TRBJ2-3	-	TGTGCCAGCAGCTTAAGTAGAGCAGATACGCAGTATTTT	CASSLSRADTQYF
TRBV7-9	once	TRBJ2-5	-	TGTGCCAGCAGCTCCGGACCAAAAGAGACCCAGTACTTC	CASSSGPKETQYF
TRBV30	many	TRBJ1-5	-	TGTGCCTGGAGTCTGGGGGTAGAGCAGCCCCAGCATTTT	CAWSLGVEQPQHF
TRBV4-3	few	TRBJ2-3	-	TGCGCCAGCAGCCAAGATTTCTTGAGCACAGATACGCAGTATTTT	CASSQDFLSTDTQYF
TRBV28	few	TRBJ2-7	-	TGTGCCAGCAGTTACCCCGGGAACTCCTACGAGCAGTACTTC	CASSYPGNSYEQYF
TRBV5-1	few	TRBJ2-3	-	TGCGCCAGCAGCTTGCCCGGCACAGATACGCAGTATTTT	CASSLPGTDTQYF
TRBV29-1	few	TRBJ2-1	-	TGCAGCTTTCCAGGAGGAGGCGATGAGCAGTTCTTC	CSFPGGGDEQFF
TRBV9	-	TRBJ1-4	-	TGTGCCAGCAGCGTAGGGCTTGGTAATGAAAAACTGTTTTTT	CASSVGLGNEKLFF
TRBV7-8	few	TRBJ2-1	TRBD2	TGTGCCAGCAGCTTAGGGTCTTACGGGACTAGGGACAATGAGCAGTTCTTC	CASSLGSYGTRDNEQFF
TRBV7-7	-	TRBJ2-5	-	TGTGCTAGCCGCTCTGGAGGGGTCCAAGAGACCCAGTACTTC	CASRSGGVQETQYF
TRBV7-2	-	TRBJ2-1	-	TGTGCCAGCAGCTTAGGGGGCAGGCGAACAATTGAGCAGTTCTTC	CASSLGGRRTIEQFF
TRBV4-1	few	TRBJ2-2	-	TGCGCCAGCAGCCGCACTTGGACAGAGCCCACCGGGGAGCTGTTTTTT	CASSRTWTEPTGELFF
TRBV7-9	-	TRBJ1-2	-	TGTGCCAGCAGCTTATCCGCCTGGAGGAACTATGGCTACACCTTC	CASSLSAWRNYGYTF
TRBV4-3	-	TRBJ2-2	-	TGCGCCAGCAGCCAAGAGGCGGGCGCCGGGGAGCTGTTTTTT	CASSQEAGAGELFF
TRBV29-1	once	TRBJ2-1	-	TGCAGCGGGGGGGCGACAGGAGTGAGCTCCTACAATGAGCAGTTCTTC	CSGGATGVSSYNEQFF
TRBV11-2	few	TRBJ2-3	-	TGTGCCAGCAGCTTAGCCGGGACACCCGCATACACAGATACGCAGTATTTT	CASSLAGTPAYTDTQYF
TRBV7-9	-	TRBJ1-1	TRBD1	TGTGCCAGCAGCTCACAGGGGGGAACTGAAGCTTTCTTT	CASSSQGGTEAFF
TRBV28	-	TRBJ2-6	-	TGTGCCAGCAGTATACCTAGTAGCTCTGGGGCCAACGTCCTGACTTTC	CASSIPSSSGANVLTF
TRBV10-3	-	TRBJ2-2	-	TGTGCCATCAGTGAAGGGATCACCGGGGAGCTGTTTTTT	CAISEGITGELFF
TRBV29-1	few	TRBJ2-7	TRBD1	TGCAGCGTTTCCCCAGGGGGTTCCTACGAGCAGTACTTC	CSVSPGGSYEQYF
TRBV11-3	-	TRBJ2-3	TRBD2	TGTGCCAGCAGCTTAGCACGGTCTAGCGGGGAGCTAGATACGCAGTATTTT	CASSLARSSGELDTQYF
TRBV19	few	TRBJ1-1	-	TGTGCCAGTAGTATAATGGGGCGTAACACTGAAGCTTTCTTT	CASSIMGRNTEAFF
TRBV6-6	-	TRBJ2-5	-	TGTGCCAGCAGCCCGGGACAACGAAAAGAGACCCAGTACTTC	CASSPGQRKETQYF
TRBV25-1	-	TRBJ2-3	TRBD1	TGTGCCAGCAGTGAAAGAGGGACAGGGTCCCCAGATACGCAGTATTTT	CASSERGTGSPDTQYF
TRBV5-4	few	TRBJ2-7	-	TGTGCCAGCAGCTTTTACGACGCCTACGAGCAGTACTTC	CASSFYDAYEQYF
TRBV5-1	many	TRBJ2-3	-	TGCGCCAGCAGCACAACCGGGACGACAGATACGCAGTATTTT	CASSTTGTTDTQYF
TRBV7-8	many	TRBJ2-2	TRBD2	TGTGCCAGCAGAAAAGCGGGGCTGAACACCGGGGAGCTGTTTTTT	CASRKAGLNTGELFF
TRBV29-1	few	TRBJ2-1	-	TGCAGCGCTGCCGGGACGGCCTACAATGAGCAGTTCTTC	CSAAGTAYNEQFF
TRBV11-2	few	TRBJ2-5	-	TGTGCCAGCACCATTAGGCTCCAAGAGACCCAGTACTTC	CASTIRLQETQYF
TRBV7-9	few	TRBJ2-2	-	TGTGCCAGCAGCTCCCCAGGCTCTAACACCGGGGAGCTGTTTTTT	CASSSPGSNTGELFF
TRBV6-6	few	TRBJ2-7	TRBD1	TGTGCCAGCAGTCCGACAGGGGTTGTCGACGAGCAGTACTTC	CASSPTGVVDEQYF
TRBV29-1	few	TRBJ1-2	-	TGCAGCGGGGGGGACCTTCTCGGGTCTGGCTACACCTTC	CSGGDLLGSGYTF
TRBV7-2	few	TRBJ2-7	TRBD1	TGTGCCAGCAGCTTAGCGACAGGGTCCTACGAGCAGTACTTC	CASSLATGSYEQYF